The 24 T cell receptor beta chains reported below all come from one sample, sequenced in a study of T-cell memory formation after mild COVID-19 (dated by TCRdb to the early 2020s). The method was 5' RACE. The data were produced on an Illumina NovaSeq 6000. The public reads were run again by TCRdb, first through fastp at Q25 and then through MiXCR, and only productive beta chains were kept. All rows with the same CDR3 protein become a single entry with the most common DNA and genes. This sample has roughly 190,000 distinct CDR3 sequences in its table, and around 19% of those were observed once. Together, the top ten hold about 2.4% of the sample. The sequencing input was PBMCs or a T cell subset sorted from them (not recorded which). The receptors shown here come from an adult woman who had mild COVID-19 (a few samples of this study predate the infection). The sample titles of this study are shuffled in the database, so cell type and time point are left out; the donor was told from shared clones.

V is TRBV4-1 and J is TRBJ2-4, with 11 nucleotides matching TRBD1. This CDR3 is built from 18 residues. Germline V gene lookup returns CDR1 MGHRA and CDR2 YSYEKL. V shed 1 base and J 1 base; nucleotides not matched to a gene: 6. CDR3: CASSQGGGTGGAKNIQYF. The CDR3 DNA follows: TGCGCCAGCAGCCAAGGCGGAGGGACAGGGGGTGCCAAAAACATTCAGTACTTC.

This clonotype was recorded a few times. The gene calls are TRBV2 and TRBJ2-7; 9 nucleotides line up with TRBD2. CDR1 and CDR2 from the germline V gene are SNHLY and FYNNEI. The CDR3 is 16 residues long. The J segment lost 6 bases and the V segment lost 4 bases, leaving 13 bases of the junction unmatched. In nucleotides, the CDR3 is TGTGCCAGCAGTGGGGCAGATCGACTAGCGGTGCGCGAGCAGTACTTC. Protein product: CASSGADRLAVREQYF.

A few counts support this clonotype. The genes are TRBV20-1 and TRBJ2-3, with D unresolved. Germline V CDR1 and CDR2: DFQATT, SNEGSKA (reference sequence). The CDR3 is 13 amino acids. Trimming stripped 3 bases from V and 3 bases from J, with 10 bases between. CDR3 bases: TGCAGTGCTAGCCTACCTAGTACAGATACGCAGTATTTT. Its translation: CSASLPSTDTQYF.

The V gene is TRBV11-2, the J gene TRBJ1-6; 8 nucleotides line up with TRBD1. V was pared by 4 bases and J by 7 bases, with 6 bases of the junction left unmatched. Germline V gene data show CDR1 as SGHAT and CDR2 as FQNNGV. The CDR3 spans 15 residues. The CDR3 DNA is TGTGCCAGCAGCTCTTGGACAGGGATCAATTCACCCCTCCACTTT. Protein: CASSSWTGINSPLHF.

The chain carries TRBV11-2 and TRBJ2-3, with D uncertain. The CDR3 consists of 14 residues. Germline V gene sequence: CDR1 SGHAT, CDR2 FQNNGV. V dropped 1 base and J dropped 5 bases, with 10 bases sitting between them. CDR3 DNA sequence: TGTGCCAGCAGCTTAGGATCGATAGGAGATACGCAGTATTTT. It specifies CASSLGSIGDTQYF.

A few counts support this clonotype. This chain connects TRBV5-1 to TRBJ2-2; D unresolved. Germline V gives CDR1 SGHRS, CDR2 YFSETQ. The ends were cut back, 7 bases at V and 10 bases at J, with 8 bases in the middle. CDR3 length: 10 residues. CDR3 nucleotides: TGCGCCAGCCCGGACGAGGAGCTGTTTTTT. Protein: CASPDEELFF.

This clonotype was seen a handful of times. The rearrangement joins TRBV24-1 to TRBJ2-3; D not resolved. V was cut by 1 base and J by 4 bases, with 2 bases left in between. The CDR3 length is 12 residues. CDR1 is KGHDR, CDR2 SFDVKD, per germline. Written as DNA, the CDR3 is TGTGCCACCAGTGATTTTTCAGATACGCAGTATTTT. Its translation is CATSDFSDTQYF.

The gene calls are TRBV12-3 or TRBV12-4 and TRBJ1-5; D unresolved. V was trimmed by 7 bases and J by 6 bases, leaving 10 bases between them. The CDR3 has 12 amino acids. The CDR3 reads CASTVEGQPQHF. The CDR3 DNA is TGTGCCAGCACCGTCGAGGGTCAGCCCCAGCATTTT.

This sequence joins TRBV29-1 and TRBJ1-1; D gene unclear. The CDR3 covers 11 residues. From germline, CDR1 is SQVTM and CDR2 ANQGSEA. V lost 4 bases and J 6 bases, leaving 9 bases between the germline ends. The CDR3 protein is CSVASRPEAFF. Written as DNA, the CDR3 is TGCAGCGTTGCCAGCAGGCCTGAAGCTTTCTTT.

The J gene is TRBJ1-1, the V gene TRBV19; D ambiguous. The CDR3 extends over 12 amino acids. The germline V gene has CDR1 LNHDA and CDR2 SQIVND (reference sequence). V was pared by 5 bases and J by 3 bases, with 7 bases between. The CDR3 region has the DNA TGTGCCAGTAGTCGGCGATACACTGAAGCTTTCTTT. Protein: CASSRRYTEAFF.

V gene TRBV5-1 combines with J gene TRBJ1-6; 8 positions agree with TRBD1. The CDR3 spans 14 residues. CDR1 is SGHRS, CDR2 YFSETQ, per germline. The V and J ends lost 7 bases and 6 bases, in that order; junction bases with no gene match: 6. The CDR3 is CASAPDRGNSPLHF. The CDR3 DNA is TGCGCCAGCGCCCCCGACAGGGGTAATTCACCCCTCCACTTT.

In DNA, the CDR3 is TGTGCCAGCAGCCCACGCTCAATCCCAGGGAACGCGTTTGTGTCTGGAAACACCATATATTTT. Amino acids: CASSPRSIPGNAFVSGNTIYF. V is TRBV27 and J is TRBJ1-3, with D possibly TRBD1 on 5 matching bases. Trimming shortened V by 6 bases and J by 1 base, and 31 bases separated the two germline ends. Germline CDR1 MNHEY, CDR2 SMNVEV (reference sequence). The CDR3 runs to 21 residues.

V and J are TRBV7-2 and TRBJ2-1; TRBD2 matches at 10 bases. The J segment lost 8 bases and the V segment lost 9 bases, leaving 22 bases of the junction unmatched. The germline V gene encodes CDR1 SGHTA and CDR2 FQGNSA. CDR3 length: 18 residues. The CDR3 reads CASNLIKLGASGSHEQFF. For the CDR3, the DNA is TGTGCCAGTAACCTAATTAAACTCGGGGCTAGCGGGAGTCATGAGCAGTTCTTC.

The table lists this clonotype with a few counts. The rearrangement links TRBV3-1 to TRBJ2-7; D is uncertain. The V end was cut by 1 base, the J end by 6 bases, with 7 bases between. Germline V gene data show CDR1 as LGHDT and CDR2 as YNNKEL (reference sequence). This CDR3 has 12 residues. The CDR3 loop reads CASSQGLSEQYF. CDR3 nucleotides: TGTGCCAGCAGCCAAGGGCTTTCCGAGCAGTACTTC.

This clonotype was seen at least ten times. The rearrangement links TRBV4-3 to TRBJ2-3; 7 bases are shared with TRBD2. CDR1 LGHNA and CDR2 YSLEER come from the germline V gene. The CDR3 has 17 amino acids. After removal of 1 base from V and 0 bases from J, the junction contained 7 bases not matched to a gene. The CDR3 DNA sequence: TGCGCCAGCAGCCAAGGCCCCGGGGGGACTAGCACAGATACGCAGTATTTT. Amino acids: CASSQGPGGTSTDTQYF.

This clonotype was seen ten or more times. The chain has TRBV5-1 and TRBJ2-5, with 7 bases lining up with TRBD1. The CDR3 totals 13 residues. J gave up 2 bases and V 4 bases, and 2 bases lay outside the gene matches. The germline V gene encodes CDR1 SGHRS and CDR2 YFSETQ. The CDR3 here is CASSPDRQETQYF. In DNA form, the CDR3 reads TGCGCCAGCAGCCCGGACAGGCAAGAGACCCAGTACTTC.

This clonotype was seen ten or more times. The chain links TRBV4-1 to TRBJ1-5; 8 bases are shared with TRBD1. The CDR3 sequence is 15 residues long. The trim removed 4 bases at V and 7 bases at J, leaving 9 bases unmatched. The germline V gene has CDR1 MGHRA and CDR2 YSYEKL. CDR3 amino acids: CASSPGLQGGQPQHF. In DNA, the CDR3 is TGCGCCAGCAGCCCCGGCTTACAGGGGGGACAGCCCCAGCATTTT.

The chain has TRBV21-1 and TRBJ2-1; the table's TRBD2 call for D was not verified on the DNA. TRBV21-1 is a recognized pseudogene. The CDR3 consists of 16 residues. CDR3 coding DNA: TGTGCCATCGGGGAGGCCGGGGAGACCTCCTACAATGAGCAGTTCTTC. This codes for CAIGEAGETSYNEQFF.

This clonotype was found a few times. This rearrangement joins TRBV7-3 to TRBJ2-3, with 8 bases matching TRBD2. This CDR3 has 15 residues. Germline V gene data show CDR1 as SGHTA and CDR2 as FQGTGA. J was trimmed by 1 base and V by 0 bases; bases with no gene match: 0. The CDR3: CASSLTGLGTDTQYF. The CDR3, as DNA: TGTGCCAGCAGCTTAACGGGACTAGGCACAGATACGCAGTATTTT.

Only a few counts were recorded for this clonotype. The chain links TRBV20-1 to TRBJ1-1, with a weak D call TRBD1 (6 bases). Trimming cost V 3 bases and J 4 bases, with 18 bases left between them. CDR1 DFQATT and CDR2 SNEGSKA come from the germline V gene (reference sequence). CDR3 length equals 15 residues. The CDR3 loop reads CSASSGGEVATEAFF. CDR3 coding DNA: TGCAGTGCTAGTTCGGGGGGCGAGGTGGCCACTGAAGCTTTCTTT.

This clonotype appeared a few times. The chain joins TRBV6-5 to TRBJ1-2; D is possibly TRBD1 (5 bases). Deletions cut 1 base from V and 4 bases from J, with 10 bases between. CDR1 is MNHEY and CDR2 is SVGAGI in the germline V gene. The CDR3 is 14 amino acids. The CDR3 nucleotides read TGTGCCAGCAGTTACTACCGTGGGGCCTATGGCTACACCTTC. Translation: CASSYYRGAYGYTF.

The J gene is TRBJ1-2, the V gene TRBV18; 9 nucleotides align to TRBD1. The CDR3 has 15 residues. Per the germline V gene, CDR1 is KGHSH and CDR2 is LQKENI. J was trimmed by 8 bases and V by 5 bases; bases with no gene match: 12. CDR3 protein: CASSVQRDRVLGYTF. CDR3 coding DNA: TGTGCCAGCTCAGTACAGCGGGACAGGGTACTCGGCTACACCTTC.

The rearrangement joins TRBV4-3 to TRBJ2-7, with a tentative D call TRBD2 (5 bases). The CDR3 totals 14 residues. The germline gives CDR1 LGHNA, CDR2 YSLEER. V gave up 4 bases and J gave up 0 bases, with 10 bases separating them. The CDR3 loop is CASSRESSSYEQYF. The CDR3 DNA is TGCGCCAGCAGCCGGGAGAGTAGCTCCTACGAGCAGTACTTC.

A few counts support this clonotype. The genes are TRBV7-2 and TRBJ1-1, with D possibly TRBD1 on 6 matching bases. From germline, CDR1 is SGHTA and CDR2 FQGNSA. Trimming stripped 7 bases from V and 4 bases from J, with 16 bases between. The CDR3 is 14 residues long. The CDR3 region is CASILGTTGTEAFF. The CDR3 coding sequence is TGTGCCAGCATCCTCGGGACAACGGGCACTGAAGCTTTCTTT. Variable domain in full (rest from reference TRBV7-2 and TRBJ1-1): GAGVSQSPSNKVTEKGKDVELRCDPISGHTALYWYRQSLGQGLEFLIYFQGNSAPDKSGLPSDRFSAERTGGSVSTLTIQRTQQEDSAVYLCASILGTTGTEAFFGQGTRLTVV.